One sample yielded the 23 T cell receptor beta chains listed below, sequenced in a study of blood T cell repertoires in COVID-19. The repertoire was sequenced with immunoSEQ multiplex PCR; TCRdb's copy has only in-frame clones and lacks some. The sample yields more than 200,000 clones, around nine tenths seen once. The sample was peripheral blood. These receptors came from a woman aged 60-75 years with acute or convalescent COVID-19.

J is TRBJ2-1 and V is TRBV19, with TRBD1 matching over 8 bases. Germline CDR1 and CDR2: LNHDA and SQIVND (reference sequence). Trimming at V came to 7 bases and at J to 6 bases, leaving 8 bases not matched to a gene. The CDR3 contains 14 residues. The CDR3 sequence is CASIRTGRSNEQFF. DNA of the CDR3: TGTGCCAGTATAAGGACAGGGAGGTCCAATGAGCAGTTCTTC.

This sequence joins TRBV10-3 and TRBJ2-1, with D tentatively TRBD1 (6 bases). The CDR3 has 16 residues. Between the trimmed V and J ends, which lost 6 bases and 0 bases, there was a span of 15 bases. CDR1 is ENHRY, CDR2 SYGVKD, per germline. The CDR3 sequence is CAIRPLLGGSYNEQFF. The CDR3 coding sequence is TGTGCCATCAGGCCCCTTCTAGGGGGCTCCTACAATGAGCAGTTCTTC.

The chain employs TRBV6-5 and TRBJ1-1; D not certain. The CDR3 runs 14 residues. Trimming left V 7 bases short and J 1 base short, with 13 bases between. CDR1 and CDR2 (germline): MNHEY, SVGAGI. The CDR3 reads CASIPAAENTEAFF. The CDR3 DNA reads as TGTGCCAGCATTCCCGCGGCGGAGAACACTGAAGCTTTCTTT.

V and J are TRBV19 and TRBJ1-6; D is perhaps TRBD1 (5 bases). Trimming left V 7 bases short and J 10 bases short, with 11 bases between. Germline CDR1 and CDR2: LNHDA and SQIVND (reference sequence). This CDR3 has 12 residues. CDR3 DNA: TGTGCCAGTACGGGGGAGGGCTCACCCCTCCACTTT. This encodes CASTGEGSPLHF.

This clone appeared a single time. The chain couples TRBV9 to TRBJ1-2; possibly TRBD1 for D (5 bases). Trimming left V 4 bases short and J 7 bases short, with 11 bases between. The V gene's germline CDR1 is SGDLS and CDR2 YYNGEE. The CDR3 is 12 amino acids. The CDR3 DNA is TGTGCCAGCAGCCCCATCGGGGGTGGCTACACCTTC. Translation: CASSPIGGGYTF.

This chain joins TRBV5-1 and TRBJ1-4, with 9 bases aligning to TRBD1. Trimming at V came to 2 bases and at J to 7 bases, leaving 12 bases not matched to a gene. The CDR3 has 17 amino acids. The germline gives CDR1 SGHRS, CDR2 YFSETQ. CDR3: CASSLITGGRKSEKLFF. In DNA form, the CDR3 reads TGCGCCAGCAGCTTAATCACAGGGGGCAGGAAGAGTGAAAAACTGTTTTTT.

The chain carries TRBV19 and TRBJ2-1; 16 bases line up with TRBD2. Germline V gives CDR1 LNHDA, CDR2 SQIVND (reference sequence). The CDR3 is 19 residues long. V trimming: 6 bases; J trimming: 0 bases; junction bases outside the gene matches: 8. CDR3 sequence reads: CASSLPGLAGGYSYNEQFF. The CDR3 bases are TGTGCCAGTAGCCTACCGGGACTAGCGGGAGGGTACTCCTACAATGAGCAGTTCTTC.

The J gene is TRBJ2-7, the V gene TRBV6-2 or TRBV6-3; 9 bases are a match to TRBD2. V dropped 5 bases and J dropped 0; count of bases not matched to a gene: 2. The CDR3 contains 14 residues. Germline CDR1 and CDR2: MNHEY and SVGEGT. DNA for the CDR3: TGTGCCAGCAGTCTAGCGGGGCTCTCCTACGAGCAGTACTTC. Residues: CASSLAGLSYEQYF.

In its sample, this clone was seen once. J is TRBJ2-1 and V is TRBV9, with TRBD2 matching 9 bases. CDR3 length: 16 residues. The V and J ends lost 0 bases and 0 bases, in that order; junction bases with no gene match: 1. Germline values: CDR1 SGDLS, CDR2 YYNGEE. CDR3 sequence (DNA): TGTGCCAGCAGCGTAGTTAGCGGGAGCTCCTACAATGAGCAGTTCTTC. Its protein is CASSVVSGSSYNEQFF.

A remark on this clone: At the DNA level, this CDR3 is encoded by other sequences in the same sample as well. This chain joins TRBV30 and TRBJ1-4; 7 bases line up with TRBD1. Unmatched junction bases numbered 4, after V lost 5 bases and J lost 7 bases. The V gene's germline CDR1 is GTSNPN and CDR2 SVGIG (reference sequence). This CDR3 is built from 12 residues. The DNA for the CDR3 is TGTGCCTGGGGGGACAGAGGTGAAAAACTGTTTTTT. Protein sequence: CAWGDRGEKLFF.

The chain has TRBV6-5 and TRBJ1-2, with a tentative D call TRBD1 (6 bases). V gave up 5 bases and J gave up 3 bases, with 13 bases separating them. Germline V gene data show CDR1 as MNHEY and CDR2 as SVGAGI. This CDR3 has 14 amino acids. For the CDR3, the DNA is TGTGCCAGCAGTCCCTTACAGGGCGACTATGGCTACACCTTC. Amino acids: CASSPLQGDYGYTF.

This chain connects TRBV6-6 to TRBJ1-1; 11 positions match TRBD1. V shed 6 bases, J shed 6 bases, and the junction held 9 bases outside the gene matches. The CDR3 extends over 15 amino acids. Germline assignment: CDR1 MNHNY and CDR2 SVGAGI (reference sequence). The CDR3 nucleotides are TGTGCCAGCAGGGCCGGGACAGGGGGATTTTCTGAAGCTTTCTTT. Translated, it gives CASRAGTGGFSEAFF.

The CDR3, as DNA: TGTGCCAGCAGCGTCGGGACAGGGGCGGGGGACACTGAAGCTTTCTTT. As protein: CASSVGTGAGDTEAFF. V usage is TRBV9 and J usage is TRBJ1-1, with 10 bases identical to TRBD1. From germline, CDR1 is SGDLS and CDR2 YYNGEE. The CDR3 covers 16 residues. With 2 bases clipped from V and 3 bases from J, the junction kept 7 bases outside the gene matches.

This clone came up a few times. Mismatch with germline at one junction end may stem from a read error. The gene calls are TRBV10-3 and TRBJ2-7; 7 bases are a match to TRBD2. Germline V gene lookup returns CDR1 ENHRY and CDR2 SYGVKD. The CDR3 totals 13 residues. The CDR3 loop is CASAGTTAYGQYF. As DNA, the CDR3 is TGTGCCTCGGCCGGGACTACAGCTTACGGGCAGTACTTC.

The chain joins TRBV15 to TRBJ1-4; D might be TRBD1 (6 bases). V was clipped by 3 bases and J by 1 base, with 9 bases between them. The CDR3 sequence is 15 residues long. CDR1 and CDR2 (germline): LNHNV, YYDKDF (reference sequence). CDR3 nucleotides: TGTGCCACCAGCAGGGGGACAATAACTAATGAAAAACTGTTTTTT. It encodes CATSRGTITNEKLFF.

This chain joins TRBV13 and TRBJ2-5, with 12 positions matching TRBD2. V gave up 3 bases and J gave up 2 bases; unmatched junction bases: 4. Germline V gene lookup returns CDR1 PRHDT and CDR2 FYEKMQ (reference sequence). The CDR3 has 16 residues. The CDR3 here is CASSFGLAGFQETQYF. For the CDR3, the DNA is TGTGCCAGCAGCTTCGGACTAGCGGGGTTTCAAGAGACCCAGTACTTC.

This clone came up once. The chain has TRBV7-9 and TRBJ2-7; D remains ambiguous. V was shortened by 2 bases and J by 3 bases, with 8 bases between the two germline ends. The CDR3 totals 13 residues. Looked up from germline, CDR1 is SEHNR and CDR2 is FQNEAQ (reference sequence). In DNA, the CDR3 is TGTGCCAGCAGCTTATTCTCGGTCTACGAGCAGTACTTC. Protein: CASSLFSVYEQYF.

This clone was detected only a few times. The chain links TRBV18 to TRBJ2-5; 9 bases fit TRBD2. This CDR3 is built from 16 residues. Germline lookup yields CDR1 KGHSH and CDR2 LQKENI. Unmatched junction bases numbered 6, after V lost 3 bases and J lost 1 base. The CDR3 here is CASSPLGTSLQETQYF. DNA for the CDR3: TGTGCCAGCTCACCGTTAGGGACTAGCCTCCAAGAGACCCAGTACTTC.

The rearrangement uses TRBV19 and TRBJ2-2; 9 bases fit TRBD1. There are 15 residues in the CDR3. Unmatched junction bases numbered 8, after V lost 6 bases and J lost 6 bases. CDR1 is LNHDA, CDR2 SQIVND, per germline (reference sequence). CDR3 sequence reads: CASRKQGAVAGELFF. The CDR3 DNA reads as TGTGCCAGTAGGAAACAGGGGGCTGTAGCCGGGGAGCTGTTTTTT.

The CDR3 reads CASSRDRYGYTF. The CDR3 DNA follows: TGTGCCAGCAGCCGGGACAGATATGGCTACACCTTC. The rearrangement links TRBV6-5 to TRBJ1-2; 7 nucleotides match TRBD1. V was clipped by 6 bases and J by 5 bases; unmatched bases: 3. Looked up from germline, CDR1 is MNHEY and CDR2 is SVGAGI. This CDR3 spans 12 amino acids.

The chain is built from TRBV3-1 (or the pseudogene TRBV3-2) and TRBJ2-3, with TRBD2 identical over 8 bases. This CDR3 region has 15 residues. From germline, CDR1 is LGHDT and CDR2 YNNKEL (reference sequence). V trimming: 5 bases; J trimming: 6 bases; junction bases outside the gene matches: 10. CDR3 loop: CASSYSGDKGDTQYF. CDR3 sequence (DNA): TGTGCCAGCAGCTATAGCGGGGATAAAGGGGATACGCAGTATTTT.

This rearrangement joins TRBV13 to TRBJ1-5; 9 bases line up with TRBD1. From germline, CDR1 is PRHDT and CDR2 FYEKMQ (reference sequence). Trimming cost V 5 bases and J 3 bases; bases outside gene matches: 11. The length of the CDR3 is 17 residues. The CDR3 nucleotides are TGTGCCAGCAGCCAAAGGGGACAGGGATACGCCAATCAGCCCCAGCATTTT. It yields the protein CASSQRGQGYANQPQHF.

V gene TRBV19 combines with J gene TRBJ2-1; 10 nucleotides align to TRBD2. Germline V lookup: CDR1 LNHDA, CDR2 SQIVND (reference sequence). V was clipped by 4 bases and J by 9 bases; unmatched bases: 18. The CDR3 extends over 18 amino acids. The CDR3 is CASSTTRPLAGVSSEQFF. CDR3 nucleotide sequence: TGTGCCAGTAGTACAACCCGCCCTCTAGCGGGAGTCTCTAGTGAGCAGTTCTTC.